These T cell receptor beta chains were read from a single sample in a study of PD-1 blockade in classical Hodgkin lymphoma. Clones were sequenced by immunoSEQ multiplex PCR, and TCRdb holds only the in-frame ones, with some missing. The table lists over 50,000 clones, about 90% of them singletons. Sequencing used peripheral blood mononuclear cells (PBMCs), obtained before the fourth cycle of nivolumab. The receptors come from a human donor with classical Hodgkin lymphoma. CDR3s include the opening cysteine and the closing phenylalanine or tryptophan. The order of the fields is CDR3 protein, CDR3 DNA, V gene, D gene, J gene, CDR3 length, clone size. A D gene is named only where the DNA matches it firmly. Some rows have no size entry. The others give once, few or many, or a class for an expanded clone.

CASSKNSGSSYEQYF	TGTGCCAGCAGCAAAAATTCCGGCAGCTCCTACGAGCAGTACTTC	TRBV11-2	.	TRBJ2-7	15	.
CASSGTGASPLHF	TGTGCCAGCAGCGGAACAGGGGCCTCACCCCTCCACTTT	TRBV9	TRBD1	TRBJ1-6	13	.
CASDEDSNQPQHF	TGTGCCAGCGACGAGGATAGCAATCAGCCCCAGCATTTT	TRBV2	.	TRBJ1-5	13	medium-sized
CASSPDTYNEQFF	TGTGCCAGCAGTCCCGACACATACAATGAGCAGTTCTTC	TRBV6-6	.	TRBJ2-1	13	.
CASSRPGTGDEKLFF	TGTGCCAGCAGTCGACCCGGGACCGGGGATGAAAAACTGTTTTTT	TRBV28	.	TRBJ1-4	15	.
CASSENGDQYF	TGTGCCAGCAGTGAAAACGGTGACCAGTACTTC	TRBV6-1	.	TRBJ2-5	11	.
CARWYSKGSQPQHF	TGTGCCAGATGGTATTCAAAAGGTAGTCAGCCCCAGCATTTT	TRBV5-3	.	TRBJ1-5	14	once
CASTGLAGDTQYF	TGTGCCAGCACAGGACTAGCAGGGGATACGCAGTATTTT	TRBV6-5	TRBD2	TRBJ2-3	13	.
CASSLVGGPNEQFF	TGCGCCAGCAGCTTGGTGGGGGGCCCAAATGAGCAGTTCTTC	TRBV5-1	.	TRBJ2-1	14	.
CATSRSASLNYGYTF	TGTGCCACCAGCAGATCGGCGTCCTTAAACTATGGCTACACCTTC	TRBV15	.	TRBJ1-2	15	.
CASSFIPGLVSDEQFF	TGCGCCAGCAGCTTTATTCCGGGACTAGTAAGCGATGAGCAGTTCTTC	TRBV5-1	TRBD2	TRBJ2-1	16	.
CASSLIQETQYF	TGCGCCAGCAGCTTGATCCAAGAGACCCAGTACTTC	TRBV5-1	.	TRBJ2-5	12	.
CASSLRFGTHREDTQYF	TGTGCCAGCAGCTTAAGGTTTGGGACACATCGTGAAGATACGCAGTATTTT	TRBV7-9	.	TRBJ2-3	17	.
CASSVGVGGMGAGELFF	TGTGCCAGCAGCGTAGGAGTCGGGGGCATGGGAGCCGGGGAGCTGTTTTTT	TRBV9	.	TRBJ2-2	17	.
CATSRGGTLLYNEQFF	TGTGCCACCAGCAGGGGGGGGACTCTCCTCTACAATGAGCAGTTCTTC	TRBV15	TRBD2	TRBJ2-1	16	.
CASSLLGQGAVGEKLFF	TGCGCCAGCAGCTTGTTGGGACAGGGGGCAGTGGGTGAAAAACTGTTTTTT	TRBV5-1	TRBD1	TRBJ1-4	17	.
CASREQVQGEKLFF	TGTGCCAGCAGGGAACAGGTCCAGGGTGAAAAACTGTTTTTT	TRBV6-5	.	TRBJ1-4	14	once
CASGQKLYEQYF	TGTGCATCGGGACAAAAACTCTACGAGCAGTACTTC	TRBV6-5	.	TRBJ2-7	12	.
CASSQDVAGGLTDTQYF	TGCGCCAGCAGCCAAGATGTGGCGGGGGGACTCACAGATACGCAGTATTTT	TRBV4-1	TRBD2	TRBJ2-3	17	.
CASSHRQGLSSYNEQFF	TGTGCCAGCAGCCACCGACAGGGTTTAAGCTCCTACAATGAGCAGTTCTTC	TRBV21-1	.	TRBJ2-1	17	.
CASKLLAGGNTGELFF	TGTGCCAGCAAACTTCTAGCGGGGGGGAACACCGGGGAGCTGTTTTTT	TRBV2	TRBD2	TRBJ2-2	16	.
CASSPEAGRGTGNTIYF	TGTGCCAGCTCACCAGAGGCAGGGAGAGGGACTGGAAACACCATATATTTT	TRBV18	.	TRBJ1-3	17	.
CASSQQEQAFYEQYF	TGCGCCAGCAGCCAACAGGAACAGGCGTTCTACGAGCAGTACTTC	TRBV4-1	.	TRBJ2-7	15	.
CASNASTTFYGYTF	TGTGCCAGCAACGCTTCTACCACGTTCTATGGCTACACCTTC	TRBV7-3	.	TRBJ1-2	14	.
CASSSSYEQYF	TGCGCCAGCAGCTCATCCTACGAGCAGTACTTC	TRBV5-1	.	TRBJ2-7	11	.
CASMVYPAGNEQFF	TGCGCCAGCATGGTGTATCCAGCGGGGAATGAGCAGTTCTTC	TRBV5-1	TRBD2	TRBJ2-1	14	few
CASTGGDGYTF	TGTGCCAGCACAGGGGGGGATGGCTACACCTTC	TRBV19	TRBD1	TRBJ1-2	11	.
CASGTGGNYGYTF	TGCGCCAGCGGGACGGGAGGTAACTATGGCTACACCTTC	TRBV5-1	.	TRBJ1-2	13	.
CASSLEPSTDTQYF	TGTGCCAGCAGCTTAGAACCAAGCACAGATACGCAGTATTTT	TRBV11-2	.	TRBJ2-3	14	.
CASSSGLERAEAFF	TGTGCCAGCAGTTCCGGACTGGAACGGGCTGAAGCTTTCTTT	TRBV6-6	.	TRBJ1-1	14	.
CASSQRYPKAAGELFF	TGTGCCAGCAGCCAGCGGTACCCTAAGGCGGCCGGGGAGCTGTTTTTT	TRBV11-3	.	TRBJ2-2	16	.
CASSFPDKGGSRGYTF	TGTGCCAGCAGTTTTCCGGACAAAGGTGGCTCAAGGGGCTACACCTTC	TRBV28	.	TRBJ1-2	16	.
CASSFIFTDTQYF	TGTGCCAGCAGTTTTATTTTCACAGATACGCAGTATTTT	TRBV6-5	.	TRBJ2-3	13	.
CATSTRGIPHTYNEQFF	TGTGCCACCAGCACCCGAGGAATTCCGCATACCTACAATGAGCAGTTCTTC	TRBV15	.	TRBJ2-1	17	.
CASSPQKGTEQYF	TGTGCCAGCTCACCACAAAAGGGTACCGAGCAGTACTTC	TRBV18	.	TRBJ2-7	13	.
CASSLGRDQPQHF	TGTGCCAGCAGCTTAGGCCGGGATCAGCCCCAGCATTTT	TRBV7-8	.	TRBJ1-5	13	.
CASSLDGNYGYTF	TGTGCCAGCAGCTTGGACGGGAACTATGGCTACACCTTC	TRBV5-5	.	TRBJ1-2	13	.
CASSLAQTTSGYTF	TGCGCCAGCAGCTTGGCCCAGACCACCTCTGGCTACACCTTC	TRBV5-1	.	TRBJ1-2	14	.
CASGPPTGTYEQYF	TGTGCTAGTGGGCCACCGACAGGAACCTACGAGCAGTACTTC	TRBV12-5	.	TRBJ2-7	14	once
CASSFEGSTEAFF	TGCGCCAGCAGCTTTGAGGGATCCACTGAAGCTTTCTTT	TRBV5-1	.	TRBJ1-1	13	.
CASSLAAGSSYNEQFF	TGCGCCAGCAGCTTGGCTGCGGGGAGCTCCTACAATGAGCAGTTCTTC	TRBV5-1	.	TRBJ2-1	16	.
CASSPGKPGQGYEQYF	TGTGCCAGCAGCCCTGGGAAACCGGGACAGGGCTACGAGCAGTACTTC	TRBV4-2	TRBD1	TRBJ2-7	16	.
CASSWGASGNQPQHF	TGTGCCAGCAGCTGGGGAGCGTCGGGCAATCAGCCCCAGCATTTT	TRBV7-2	.	TRBJ1-5	15	.
CASSYEGAGELFF	TGTGCCAGCAGTTACGAGGGAGCCGGGGAGCTGTTTTTT	TRBV6-5	.	TRBJ2-2	13	.
CASSPPLGEANYGYTF	TGTGCCAGCAGTCCCCCATTGGGAGAAGCTAACTATGGCTACACCTTC	TRBV6-6	.	TRBJ1-2	16	.
CASSQTGSSGGFNEQFF	TGCGCCAGCAGCCAAACCGGTTCTAGCGGGGGGTTCAATGAGCAGTTCTTC	TRBV5-1	TRBD2	TRBJ2-1	17	.
CASSLGSISSYEQYF	TGTGCCAGCAGTTTAGGGTCTATAAGCTCCTACGAGCAGTACTTC	TRBV28	.	TRBJ2-7	15	.
CASSLTLSSGVLYEQFF	TGTGCCAGCAGCTTGACCCTCTCTAGCGGGGTGTTGTATGAGCAGTTCTTC	TRBV5-5	TRBD2	TRBJ2-1	17	.
CASSEGGRLREQFF	TGCGCCAGCAGTGAGGGGGGGCGGTTGAGGGAGCAGTTCTTC	TRBV10-1	.	TRBJ2-1	14	.
CASTEATGWRHEQYF	TGTGCCAGCACCGAAGCAACGGGTTGGAGACACGAGCAGTACTTC	TRBV6-5	.	TRBJ2-7	15	few
CASSLAQFIDTGELFF	TGTGCCAGCAGCTTAGCGCAGTTTATAGACACCGGGGAGCTGTTTTTT	TRBV11-2	.	TRBJ2-2	16	.
CASSSDRLDTEAFF	TGTGCCAGCAGTTCGGACAGGCTTGACACTGAAGCTTTCTTT	TRBV27	TRBD1	TRBJ1-1	14	.
CASSLEDNPYNEQFF	TGTGCCAGCAGCTTAGAAGACAACCCCTACAATGAGCAGTTCTTC	TRBV11-3	.	TRBJ2-1	15	.